A single sample gave rise to the 18 T cell receptor beta chains below, sequenced in a study of shared clonotypes between healthy human individuals. Assay used: immunoSEQ multiplex PCR; TCRdb lists only in-frame clones, some missing. Of about 1,500,000 clones in the sample, roughly 96% were seen once. The sequencing sample was made of naive CD4+ T cells sorted from blood. Described subset: CD45RA+ positively selected. All receptors come from a man aged 25 to 40 in good health.

The rearrangement links TRBV14 to TRBJ2-1; 12 bases align to TRBD2. CDR1 is SGHDN, CDR2 FVKESK, per germline. The CDR3 extends over 16 amino acids. With 2 bases clipped from V and 4 bases from J, the junction kept 3 bases outside the gene matches. CDR3 in DNA: TGTGCCAGCAGCCAACTAGGACTAGCGGGGTACAATGAGCAGTTCTTC. This encodes CASSQLGLAGYNEQFF. Filled out from reference TRBV14 and TRBJ2-1, the complete variable domain reads EAGVTQFPSHSVIEKGQTVTLRCDPISGHDNLYWYRRVMGKEIKFLLHFVKESKQDESGMPNNRFLAERTGGTYSTLKVQPAELEDSGVYFCASSQLGLAGYNEQFFGPGTRLTVL.

The CDR3 protein is CASSHLAGRSPNEQFF. The CDR3 DNA reads TGCGCCAGCAGCCACCTAGCCGGGCGATCCCCCAATGAGCAGTTCTTC. V is TRBV4-1 and J is TRBJ2-1; perhaps TRBD2 as D (5 bases). The V and J ends lost 3 bases and 6 bases respectively, with 18 bases between them. Per the germline V gene, CDR1 is MGHRA and CDR2 is YSYEKL. The CDR3 length is 16 residues.

This chain uses TRBV18 with TRBJ1-1; 10 bases align to TRBD1. CDR1 is KGHSH, CDR2 LQKENI, per germline. The CDR3 is made up of 17 amino acids. J lost 4 bases, V lost 4 bases, and 12 bases had no gene match. This chain's CDR3 is CASSLKSGDRGGTEAFF. In DNA form, the CDR3 reads TGTGCCAGCTCACTTAAAAGCGGGGACAGGGGAGGCACTGAAGCTTTCTTT.

The CDR3 loop reads CASRTGLFGQPQHF. The CDR3 region has the DNA TGTGCCAGCAGGACAGGGTTGTTTGGTCAGCCCCAGCATTTT. This sequence joins TRBV6-5 and TRBJ1-5, with 7 bases matching TRBD1. Germline V gene data show CDR1 as MNHEY and CDR2 as SVGAGI. Trimming took 6 bases from V and 6 from J; bases not matched to a gene: 8. The CDR3 is 14 residues long.

In this sample, this clone turned up once. The chain employs TRBV18 and TRBJ2-1; 8 nucleotides line up with TRBD1. Germline V gene lookup returns CDR1 KGHSH and CDR2 LQKENI. V trimming: 3 bases; J trimming: 13 bases; junction bases outside the gene matches: 14. The CDR3 loop spans 15 amino acids. The CDR3 spells CASSPGTGQGREQFF. CDR3 sequence (DNA): TGTGCCAGCTCACCCGGGACAGGTCAAGGGCGCGAACAGTTCTTC.

For the CDR3, the DNA is TGTGCCAGCAGCCTTACGGGGTACAATGGCTACACCTTC. It yields the protein CASSLTGYNGYTF. V is TRBV6-5 and J is TRBJ1-2; D call uncertain. Deletions cut 6 bases from V and 6 bases from J, with 14 bases between. From germline, CDR1 is MNHEY and CDR2 SVGAGI. This CDR3 spans 13 amino acids.

About this clone: At the DNA level, this CDR3 is encoded by other sequences in the same sample as well. The V and J genes are TRBV18 and TRBJ1-4; the D is unclear. The CDR3 is 14 amino acids. Germline lookup yields CDR1 KGHSH and CDR2 LQKENI. V was clipped by 3 bases and J by 8 bases, with 13 bases between them. The CDR3 loop is CASSPGQVGEKLFF. DNA of the CDR3: TGTGCCAGCTCACCCGGTCAGGTGGGGGAAAAACTGTTTTTT.

This clone turned up a few times. This chain links TRBV5-1 with TRBJ1-2, with D possibly being TRBD1 (5 bases). The CDR3 is 12 amino acids. Germline V gives CDR1 SGHRS, CDR2 YFSETQ. V gave up 0 bases and J gave up 5 bases, with 5 bases separating them. CDR3 residues: CASSLEGYGYTF. Here the CDR3 DNA reads TGCGCCAGCAGCTTGGAGGGGTATGGCTACACCTTC.

J is TRBJ1-3 and V is TRBV28, with D possibly being TRBD1 (5 bases). From germline, CDR1 is MDHEN and CDR2 SYDVKM. Trimming left V 3 bases short and J 2 bases short, with 14 bases between. This CDR3 has 16 amino acids. The CDR3 here is CASSFRGLPPGNTIYF. In DNA form, the CDR3 reads TGTGCCAGCAGTTTTAGGGGCCTCCCCCCTGGAAACACCATATATTTT.

This chain connects TRBV5-4 to TRBJ2-1; D gene ambiguous. V shed 4 bases and J shed 0 bases, with 5 bases lying between them. CDR1 is SGHNT and CDR2 is YYREEE in the germline V gene (reference sequence). There are 13 residues in the CDR3. In DNA form, the CDR3 reads TGTGCCAGCAGCAGGATCTCCTACAATGAGCAGTTCTTC. Translated: CASSRISYNEQFF.

V gene TRBV2 combines with J gene TRBJ1-1; D gene ambiguous. The CDR3 is 12 amino acids. V was clipped by 4 bases and J by 5 bases, with 8 bases between them. The germline V gene encodes CDR1 SNHLY and CDR2 FYNNEI. CDR3 nucleotide sequence: TGTGCCAGCAGTGTCTACAGTACTGAAGCTTTCTTT. It codes for CASSVYSTEAFF.

This clone came up once. The chain combines TRBV12-5 with TRBJ2-7; TRBD1 matches at 10 bases. With 0 bases clipped from V and 2 bases from J, the junction kept 10 bases outside the gene matches. CDR3 length: 18 amino acids. Germline V gene lookup returns CDR1 LGHNT and CDR2 FRNRAP. The CDR3 is CASGLVLQTGTGAYEQYF. CDR3 coding DNA: TGTGCTAGTGGTTTGGTACTCCAGACCGGGACAGGGGCCTACGAGCAGTACTTC.

The genes are TRBV10-1 and TRBJ2-2; D possibly corresponds to TRBD2 (5 bases). CDR1 is WNHNN and CDR2 is SYGVQD in the germline V gene (reference sequence). The CDR3 consists of 15 residues. With 3 bases removed from V and 3 bases from J, the gap between germline ends came to 11 bases. CDR3 coding DNA: TGCGCCAGCAGTGACATCGCGAGGGACACCGGGGAGCTGTTTTTT. The encoded protein is CASSDIARDTGELFF.

V is TRBV5-8 and J is TRBJ2-1; tentatively, D is TRBD1 (5 bases). The CDR3 covers 15 residues. V lost 1 base and J 0 bases, leaving 8 bases between the germline ends. Germline V gene sequence: CDR1 SGHTS, CDR2 YDEGEE. The CDR3 loop is CASSLRGSSYNEQFF. CDR3 DNA sequence: TGTGCCAGCAGCTTGAGGGGAAGCTCCTACAATGAGCAGTTCTTC.

The V and J genes are TRBV6-6 and TRBJ1-4; D call uncertain. CDR3 length: 14 residues. Germline loops: CDR1 MNHNY, CDR2 SVGAGI (reference sequence). Deletions cut 8 bases from V and 0 bases from J, with 10 bases between. The CDR3 sequence: CASSWRATNEKLFF. In DNA form, the CDR3 reads TGTGCCAGCTCTTGGAGGGCAACTAATGAAAAACTGTTTTTT.

The chain couples TRBV6-1 to TRBJ2-3; no clear D gene. The CDR3 length is 11 residues. Germline assignment: CDR1 MNHNS and CDR2 SASEGT. V gave up 9 bases and J gave up 2 bases, with 6 bases separating them. CDR3 protein: CASLLTDTQYF. CDR3 nucleotides: TGTGCCAGTCTGCTCACAGATACGCAGTATTTT.

The rearrangement uses TRBV5-1 and TRBJ2-2; tentatively, D is TRBD1 (5 bases). Germline CDR1 SGHRS, CDR2 YFSETQ. The length of the CDR3 is 16 residues. V was pared by 4 bases and J by 6 bases, with 19 bases between. CDR3 amino acids: CASSQGQEHWAGELFF. The CDR3, as DNA: TGCGCCAGCAGCCAAGGACAAGAACACTGGGCCGGGGAGCTGTTTTTT.

The CDR3 DNA sequence: TGTGCCAGCAGCTTAGCGCGGACTAGCGGGAGACCCGGGGAGCTGTTTTTT. This gives the protein CASSLARTSGRPGELFF. V usage is TRBV7-2 and J usage is TRBJ2-2; 13 bases line up with TRBD2. CDR1 is SGHTA and CDR2 is FQGNSA in the germline V gene. The CDR3 has 17 amino acids. V lost 0 bases to trimming and J lost 6 bases; unmatched junction nucleotides: 4.